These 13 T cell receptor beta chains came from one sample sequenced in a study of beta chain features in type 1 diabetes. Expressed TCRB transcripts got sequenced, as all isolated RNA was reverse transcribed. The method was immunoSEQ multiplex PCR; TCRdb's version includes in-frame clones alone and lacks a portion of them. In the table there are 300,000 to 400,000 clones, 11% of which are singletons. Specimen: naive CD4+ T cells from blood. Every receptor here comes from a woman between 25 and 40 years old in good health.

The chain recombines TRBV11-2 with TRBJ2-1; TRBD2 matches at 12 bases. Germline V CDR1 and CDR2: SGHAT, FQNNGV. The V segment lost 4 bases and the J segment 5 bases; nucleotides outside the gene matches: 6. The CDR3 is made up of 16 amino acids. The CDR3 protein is CASSSTLAGGHNEQFF. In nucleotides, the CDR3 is TGTGCCAGCAGCTCGACACTAGCGGGAGGCCACAATGAGCAGTTCTTC.

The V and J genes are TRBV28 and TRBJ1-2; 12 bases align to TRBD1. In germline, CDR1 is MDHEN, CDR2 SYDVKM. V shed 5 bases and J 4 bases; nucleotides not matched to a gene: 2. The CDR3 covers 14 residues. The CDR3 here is CASSVGQGAYGYTF. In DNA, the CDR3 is TGTGCCAGCAGTGTGGGACAGGGGGCCTATGGCTACACCTTC.

The CDR3 here is CASSAGVAVYNEQFF. The CDR3 nucleotides read TGTGCCAGCAGCGCCGGAGTAGCGGTATACAATGAGCAGTTCTTC. The rearrangement uses TRBV11-3 and TRBJ2-1, with D perhaps matching TRBD2 (6 bases). The CDR3 covers 15 residues. Trimming removed 5 bases from V and 4 bases from J, with 15 bases in between. CDR1 and CDR2 (germline): SGHNT, YENEEA.

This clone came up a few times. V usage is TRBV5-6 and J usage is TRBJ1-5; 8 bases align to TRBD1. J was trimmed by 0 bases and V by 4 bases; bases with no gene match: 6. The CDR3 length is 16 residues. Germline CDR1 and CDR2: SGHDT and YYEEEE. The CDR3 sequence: CASSLLGQGSNQPQHF. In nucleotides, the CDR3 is TGTGCCAGCAGCCTCCTAGGACAGGGTAGCAATCAGCCCCAGCATTTT.

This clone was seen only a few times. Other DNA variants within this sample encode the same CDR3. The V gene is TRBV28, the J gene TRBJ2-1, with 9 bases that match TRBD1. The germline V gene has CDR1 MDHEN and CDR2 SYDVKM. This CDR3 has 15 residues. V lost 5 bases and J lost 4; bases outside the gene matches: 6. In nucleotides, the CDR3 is TGTGCCAGCAGTCTCCGGGACAGGGCTTACAATGAGCAGTTCTTC. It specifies CASSLRDRAYNEQFF.

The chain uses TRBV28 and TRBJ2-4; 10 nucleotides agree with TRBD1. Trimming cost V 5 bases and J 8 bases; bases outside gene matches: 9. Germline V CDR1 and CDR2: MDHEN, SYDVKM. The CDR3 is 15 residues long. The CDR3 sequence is CASSRPGTGEDIQYF. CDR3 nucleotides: TGTGCCAGCAGTCGACCCGGGACAGGGGAGGACATTCAGTACTTC.

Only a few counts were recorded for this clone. CDR3 bases: TGTGCCAGCAGCCAAGGAGCAGGGACTAGCCTCTTCCAAGAGCAGTACTTC. It yields the protein CASSQGAGTSLFQEQYF. V is TRBV4-2 and J is TRBJ2-7, with 9 bases aligning to TRBD2. The CDR3 spans 17 residues. CDR1 is LGHNA, CDR2 YNFKEQ, per germline. V lost 1 base to trimming and J lost 7 bases; unmatched junction nucleotides: 14.

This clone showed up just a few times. This CDR3 reads CASSLSGGFETQYF. CDR3 DNA: TGTGCCAGCAGTTTATCGGGCGGGTTTGAGACCCAGTACTTC. V and J are TRBV27 and TRBJ2-5; D possibly corresponds to TRBD2 (5 bases). This CDR3 has 14 residues. V lost 0 bases to trimming and J lost 5 bases, with 10 bases between them. Germline lookup yields CDR1 MNHEY and CDR2 SMNVEV (reference sequence).

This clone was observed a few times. CDR3 nucleotides: TGTGCCAGCAAGGTCGAGACGGGCACCGGGGAGCTGTTTTTT. The encoded protein is CASKVETGTGELFF. The genes are TRBV28 and TRBJ2-2, with D unclear. Germline V gives CDR1 MDHEN, CDR2 SYDVKM. CDR3 length: 14 residues. Trimming cost V 7 bases and J 4 bases, with 13 bases left between them.

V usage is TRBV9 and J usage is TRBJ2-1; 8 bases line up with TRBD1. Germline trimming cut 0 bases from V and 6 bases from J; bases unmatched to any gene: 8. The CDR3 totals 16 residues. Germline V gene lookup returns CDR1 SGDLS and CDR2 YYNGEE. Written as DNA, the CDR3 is TGTGCCAGCAGCGTAGGGGGCCAGGGGGCCTTCAATGAGCAGTTCTTC. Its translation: CASSVGGQGAFNEQFF. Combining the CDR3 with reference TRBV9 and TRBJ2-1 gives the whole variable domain DSGVTQTPKHLITATGQRVTLRCSPRSGDLSVYWYQQSLDQGLQFLIQYYNGEERAKGNILERFSAQQFPDLHSELNLSSLELGDSALYFCASSVGGQGAFNEQFFGPGTRLTVL.

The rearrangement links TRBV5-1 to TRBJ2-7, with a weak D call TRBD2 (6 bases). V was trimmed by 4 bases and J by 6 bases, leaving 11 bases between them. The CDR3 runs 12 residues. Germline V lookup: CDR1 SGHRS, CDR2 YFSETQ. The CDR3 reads CASSKEGLEQYF. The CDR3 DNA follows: TGCGCCAGCAGCAAGGAGGGGCTCGAGCAGTACTTC.

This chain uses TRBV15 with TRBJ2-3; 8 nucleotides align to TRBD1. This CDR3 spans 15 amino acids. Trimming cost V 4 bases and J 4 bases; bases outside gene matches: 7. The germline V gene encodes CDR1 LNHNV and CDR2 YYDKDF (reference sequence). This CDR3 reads CATSNRGVIADTQYF. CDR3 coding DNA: TGTGCCACCAGCAACAGGGGGGTCATCGCAGATACGCAGTATTTT.

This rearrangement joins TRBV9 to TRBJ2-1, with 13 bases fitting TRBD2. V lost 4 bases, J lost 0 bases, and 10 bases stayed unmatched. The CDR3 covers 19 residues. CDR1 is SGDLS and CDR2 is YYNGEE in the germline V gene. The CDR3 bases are TGTGCCAGCAGCCATACTAGCGGGAGGGCAAAGGGCTCCTACAATGAGCAGTTCTTC. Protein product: CASSHTSGRAKGSYNEQFF. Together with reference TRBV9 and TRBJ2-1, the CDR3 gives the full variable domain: DSGVTQTPKHLITATGQRVTLRCSPRSGDLSVYWYQQSLDQGLQFLIQYYNGEERAKGNILERFSAQQFPDLHSELNLSSLELGDSALYFCASSHTSGRAKGSYNEQFFGPGTRLTVL.